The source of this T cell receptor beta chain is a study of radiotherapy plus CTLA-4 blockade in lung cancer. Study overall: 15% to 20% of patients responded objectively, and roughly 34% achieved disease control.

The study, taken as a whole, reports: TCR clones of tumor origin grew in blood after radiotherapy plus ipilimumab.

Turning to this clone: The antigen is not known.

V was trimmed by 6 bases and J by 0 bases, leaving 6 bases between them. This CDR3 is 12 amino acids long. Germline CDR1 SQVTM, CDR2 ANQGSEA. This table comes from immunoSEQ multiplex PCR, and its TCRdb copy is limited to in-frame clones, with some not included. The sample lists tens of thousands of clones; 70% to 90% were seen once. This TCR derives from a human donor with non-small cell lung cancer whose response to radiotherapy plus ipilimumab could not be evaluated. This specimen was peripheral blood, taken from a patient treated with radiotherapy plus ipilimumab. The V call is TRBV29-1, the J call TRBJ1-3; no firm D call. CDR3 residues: CSVRDSGNTIYF. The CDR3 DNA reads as TGCAGCGTCCGAGACTCTGGAAACACCATATATTTT.